One sample yielded the 20 T cell receptor beta chains listed below, sequenced in a study of T cell repertoires in cytomegalovirus infection. TCRdb re-derived calls from the reads in MiXCR, one entry per CDR3 protein. The sample records fewer than 550,000 distinct CDR3 sequences, 30% to 40% being singletons. The sequenced sample was PBMCs. The receptors derive from a human donor in good health (CMV status not recorded). Some clones in this sample may be carry-over from other donors' samples.

This clonotype turned up a few times. The V gene is TRBV19, the J gene TRBJ2-3; D remains unclear. The CDR3 consists of 12 residues. Germline V gives CDR1 LNHDA, CDR2 SQIVND (reference sequence). Deletions cut 2 bases from V and 7 bases from J, with 7 bases between. This chain's CDR3 is CASSISANTQYF. In DNA, the CDR3 is TGTGCCAGTAGTATATCCGCGAATACGCAGTATTTT.

This clonotype was counted many times. The rearrangement links TRBV7-9 to TRBJ1-2; possibly TRBD1 for D (6 bases). V was trimmed by 7 bases and J by 7 bases, leaving 19 bases between them. Germline V gene lookup returns CDR1 SEHNR and CDR2 FQNEAQ (reference sequence). The CDR3 length is 14 residues. The CDR3 region has the DNA TGTGCCAGCACCCTGACGGGGGCTAATCCTGGCTACACCTTC. Translation: CASTLTGANPGYTF.

V and J are TRBV7-8 and TRBJ2-4; either TRBD1 or TRBD2 may supply D (5 bases each). This CDR3 comprises 16 residues. V was pared by 3 bases and J by 0 bases, with 12 bases between. Germline CDR1 SGHVS, CDR2 FQNEAQ. CDR3 DNA: TGTGCCAGCAGCTTTCTGGGACCTTTAGCCAAAAACATTCAGTACTTC. This sequence encodes CASSFLGPLAKNIQYF.

This clonotype was seen only once. One end of the junction is discordant with germline, which a read error may explain. This sequence joins TRBV6-1 and TRBJ1-6, with D perhaps TRBD1 (5 bases). Germline V CDR1 and CDR2: MNHNS, SASEGT. CDR3 size: 16 residues. In DNA, the CDR3 is TGTGCCAGCACCACCTACAACCGGGACCCCACGGGGACCCTCCAATTT. This translates into CASTTYNRDPTGTLQF.

This clonotype has just a few counts. This chain connects TRBV6-2 or TRBV6-3 to TRBJ1-5, with a weak D call TRBD1 (6 bases). Germline V gene lookup returns CDR1 MNHEY and CDR2 SVGEGT. The CDR3 covers 13 residues. Deletions cut 6 bases from V and 7 bases from J, with 13 bases between. DNA for the CDR3: TGTGCCAGCAGACACAGGGCAGACCAGCCCCAGCATTTT. Translated, it gives CASRHRADQPQHF.

A note on this clonotype: No conserved phenylalanine or tryptophan ends this CDR3, so it is likely a read error. The CDR3 sequence: CASSLYPPDRGIKPQHC. Written as DNA, the CDR3 is TGTGCCAGCAGTTTATATCCCCCGGACAGGGGGATAAAGCCCCAGCATTGT. This chain uses TRBV27 with TRBJ1-5; TRBD1 aligns across 10 bases. Germline V gene sequence: CDR1 MNHEY, CDR2 SMNVEV (reference sequence). The length of the CDR3 is 17 residues. Trimming cost V 1 base and J 8 bases; bases outside gene matches: 11.

As concerns this clonotype: The junction and the germline gene differ at one end; a read error may be behind it. The V gene is TRBV9, the J gene TRBJ1-6; D is unclear. Germline loops: CDR1 SGDLS, CDR2 YYNGEE. This CDR3 is 13 amino acids long. CDR3 amino acids: CDSSAGPGSPLHF. The CDR3 DNA reads as TGTGACAGCAGCGCGGGCCCTGGTTCACCCCTCCACTTT.

The chain joins TRBV7-2 to TRBJ2-1; D may be TRBD2 (5 bases). Looked up from germline, CDR1 is SGHTA and CDR2 is FQGNSA. CDR3 length: 14 amino acids. Trimming cost V 1 base and J 13 bases, with 17 bases left between them. The CDR3 DNA sequence: TGTGCCAGCAGCTTAGGCAGCGACTACAAGGATCAGTTCTTC. Translated: CASSLGSDYKDQFF.

This clonotype was observed a handful of times. V is TRBV19 and J is TRBJ1-5; no clear D. Trimming cost V 8 bases and J 3 bases, with 11 bases left between them. The CDR3 is 13 residues long. Germline-derived CDR1 and CDR2 are LNHDA and SQIVND (reference sequence). The CDR3, as DNA: TGTGCCAGTGACTCACCGTTCAATCAGCCCCAGCATTTT. Its protein product is CASDSPFNQPQHF.

This chain uses TRBV10-3 with TRBJ1-4; TRBD1 aligns across 7 bases. The CDR3 extends over 14 amino acids. Trimming took 7 bases from V and 7 from J; bases not matched to a gene: 9. Germline V CDR1 and CDR2: ENHRY, SYGVKD. The CDR3 region has the DNA TGTGCCATCAAAAAAGGGGGCGCTTCTGAAAAACTGTTTTTT. Translated, it gives CAIKKGGASEKLFF.

In this sample, this clonotype turned up a few times. V usage is TRBV7-9 and J usage is TRBJ2-7; the match to TRBD2 covers 7 bases. The CDR3 runs 12 residues. V shed 8 bases, J shed 2 bases, and the junction held 3 bases outside the gene matches. Germline-derived CDR1 and CDR2 are SEHNR and FQNEAQ (reference sequence). For the CDR3, the DNA is TGTGCCAGCCGGGGGGATCCCTACGAGCAGTACTTC. Translating it yields CASRGDPYEQYF.

This clonotype was seen ten or more times. J is TRBJ2-5 and V is TRBV7-6; 11 bases line up with TRBD1. Germline V CDR1 and CDR2: SGHVS, FNYEAQ. This CDR3 comprises 14 residues. The junction had 3 bases not matched to a gene; V was cut back by 5 bases and J by 4 bases. The CDR3: CASSRTGGAETQYF. Here the CDR3 DNA reads TGTGCCAGCAGCCGGACAGGGGGCGCAGAGACCCAGTACTTC.

In this sample, this clonotype turned up a few times. The gene calls are TRBV12-3 or TRBV12-4 and TRBJ2-3; D gene ambiguous. The CDR3 covers 14 residues. V was trimmed by 6 bases and J by 2 bases, leaving 12 bases between them. CDR3 DNA: TGTGCCAGCAGCCCAGGAGCCCTCACAGATACGCAGTATTTT. It encodes CASSPGALTDTQYF.

The chain employs TRBV6-2 or TRBV6-3 and TRBJ2-2; 9 positions agree with TRBD1. The CDR3 totals 16 residues. J gave up 4 bases and V 2 bases, and 5 bases lay outside the gene matches. CDR1 is MNHEY, CDR2 SVGEGT, per germline. In nucleotides, the CDR3 is TGTGCCAGCAGTTACAAGACAGGGGGGCCCACCGGGGAGCTGTTTTTT. Encoded protein: CASSYKTGGPTGELFF.

The chain employs TRBV6-6 and TRBJ2-1; D is unresolved. Germline-derived CDR1 and CDR2 are MNHNY and SVGAGI (reference sequence). CDR3 length: 15 residues. The V and J ends lost 0 bases and 6 bases respectively, with 12 bases between them. The CDR3 bases are TGTGCCAGCAGTTACTCGAAGACCCCCACCAATGAGCAGTTCTTC. It encodes CASSYSKTPTNEQFF.

This clonotype was recorded a few times. The chain carries TRBV4-1 and TRBJ2-7; D is unresolved. This CDR3 comprises 14 residues. The V gene's germline CDR1 is MGHRA and CDR2 YSYEKL. V was clipped by 1 base and J by 6 bases, with 13 bases between them. CDR3 DNA: TGCGCCAGCAGCCAAGCCTCAGGTACTCCCGAGCAGTACTTC. Translating it yields CASSQASGTPEQYF.

Remarks on this clonotype: At one of its ends the junction is not consistent with the germline gene, which may arise from a read error. V usage is TRBV6-1 and J usage is TRBJ2-3; no clear D. This CDR3 spans 14 amino acids. Germline V lookup: CDR1 MNHNS, CDR2 SASEGT. CDR3 loop: CARSEAGSLDTHYF. The CDR3 DNA is TGTGCCAGAAGTGAAGCCGGTAGCTTAGATACGCATTATTTT.

This clonotype was detected only a few times. The chain is built from TRBV7-8 and TRBJ2-7; TRBD2 might be the D (7 bases). Germline values: CDR1 SGHVS, CDR2 FQNEAQ. The CDR3 contains 14 residues. V was clipped by 8 bases and J by 0 bases, with 14 bases between them. CDR3 bases: TGTGCCAGCTGGGAGGGGGGGAGCTCCTACGAGCAGTACTTC. This codes for CASWEGGSSYEQYF.

This clonotype was seen only a few times. The V gene is TRBV7-2, the J gene TRBJ2-7; maybe TRBD1 (5 bases). The CDR3 loop spans 15 amino acids. CDR1 is SGHTA, CDR2 FQGNSA, per germline. Trimming cost V 1 base and J 2 bases, with 12 bases left between them. The CDR3 coding sequence is TGTGCCAGCAGCTTAGGTCTTCAGGGCCCCTACGAGCAGTACTTC. Its translation is CASSLGLQGPYEQYF.

The chain couples TRBV9 to TRBJ2-1; the match to TRBD1 covers 10 bases. V shed 4 bases, J shed 5 bases, and the junction held 3 bases outside the gene matches. Per the germline V gene, CDR1 is SGDLS and CDR2 is YYNGEE. CDR3 size: 14 residues. CDR3: CASSRTGGNNEQFF. In DNA form, the CDR3 reads TGTGCCAGCAGCAGGACAGGGGGAAACAATGAGCAGTTCTTC.